This T cell receptor (beta chain) was recorded in a study of blood T cell repertoires in COVID-19. Germline V gene data show CDR1 as MNHEY and CDR2 as SVGAGI. V lost 2 bases and J lost 4; bases outside the gene matches: 4. The CDR3 loop spans 15 amino acids. Only one count was recorded for this clone. This table comes from immunoSEQ multiplex PCR, and its TCRdb copy is limited to in-frame clones, with some not included. This table holds under 250,000 clones, about 81% found once. The rearrangement uses TRBV6-5 and TRBJ2-5; 10 positions agree with TRBD1. Sequencing was carried out using peripheral blood. This clonotype originated in a woman in her 70s with COVID-19, enrolled during active disease. The CDR3 reads CASSYKGTGAETQYF. In DNA form, the CDR3 reads TGTGCCAGCAGTTACAAGGGGACAGGGGCAGAGACCCAGTACTTC.